The 18 T cell receptor beta chains presented below share a single source sample, sequenced in a study of OX40 agonist ivuxolimab in advanced cancers. Some clones are missing from TCRdb's copy, which holds only in-frame ones; the method was immunoSEQ multiplex PCR. Counted here are 42,000 or so clones, about 83% occurring once; the ten biggest clones make up about a third. Sequencing used CD4+ or CD8+ T cells sorted from blood, obtained in a trial of the OX40 agonist ivuxolimab. Receptors were obtained from an adult with an advanced solid tumor such as melanoma, head and neck, liver or kidney cancer.

This chain connects TRBV5-1 to TRBJ2-7, with TRBD2 matching 9 bases. This CDR3 spans 17 amino acids. CDR1 and CDR2 (germline): SGHRS, YFSETQ. V lost 0 bases, J lost 7 bases, and 14 bases stayed unmatched. CDR3 loop: CASSLEGPSGIVGEQYF. In nucleotides, the CDR3 is TGCGCCAGCAGCTTGGAAGGTCCTAGCGGGATAGTCGGGGAGCAGTACTTC.

The chain joins TRBV19 to TRBJ1-1; TRBD1 agrees at 7 bases. The J segment lost 1 base and the V segment lost 4 bases, leaving 3 bases of the junction unmatched. This CDR3 region has 14 residues. The V gene's germline CDR1 is LNHDA and CDR2 SQIVND (reference sequence). The CDR3 DNA follows: TGTGCCAGTAGTAGGGACAGAGGGAACACTGAAGCTTTCTTT. The encoded protein is CASSRDRGNTEAFF.

This clone was observed a few times. The gene calls are TRBV19 and TRBJ2-7; TRBD2 agrees at 13 bases. The CDR3 has 17 residues. J was trimmed by 1 base and V by 2 bases; bases with no gene match: 5. Germline CDR1 and CDR2: LNHDA and SQIVND (reference sequence). CDR3 loop: CASSITGTSGISYEQYF. The CDR3, as DNA: TGTGCCAGTAGTATAACCGGGACTAGCGGGATATCCTACGAGCAGTACTTC.

The V and J genes are TRBV13 and TRBJ1-2; maybe TRBD1 (5 bases). The CDR3 has 14 amino acids. V was clipped by 5 bases and J by 4 bases, with 14 bases between them. From germline, CDR1 is PRHDT and CDR2 FYEKMQ (reference sequence). The CDR3 DNA follows: TGTGCCAGCAGCCGGGCAGGGTTCGTCTATGGCTACACCTTC. The encoded protein is CASSRAGFVYGYTF.

The genes are TRBV5-4 and TRBJ2-2, with D hard to call. V shed 4 bases and J shed 0 bases, with 10 bases lying between them. Germline values: CDR1 SGHNT, CDR2 YYREEE (reference sequence). CDR3 length equals 15 residues. The CDR3 DNA reads TGTGCCAGCAGCACCAAATCCGCGAACACCGGGGAGCTGTTTTTT. Its protein product is CASSTKSANTGELFF.

This chain uses TRBV12-5 with TRBJ2-5; D gene uncertain. The last part of the DNA fits TRBJ2-7 better; the J call may be wrong. The germline CDR1 and CDR2 sequences are LGHNT and FRNRAP. This CDR3 is 11 amino acids long. CDR3 sequence: CASGLTNEQYF. The CDR3 DNA follows: TGTGCTAGTGGTTTGACTAACGAGCAGTACTTC.

The chain recombines TRBV25-1 with TRBJ2-3, with 8 bases lining up with TRBD1. CDR1 and CDR2 from the germline V gene are MGHDK and SYGVNS. Trimming took 8 bases from V and 2 from J; bases not matched to a gene: 6. CDR3 length: 14 residues. The CDR3 loop reads CASLDRATTDTQYF. The CDR3 bases are TGTGCCAGCCTGGACAGGGCGACCACAGATACGCAGTATTTT.

J is TRBJ2-3 and V is TRBV9; D gene uncertain. Trimming removed 0 bases from V and 6 bases from J, with 5 bases in between. This CDR3 spans 12 amino acids. Germline-derived CDR1 and CDR2 are SGDLS and YYNGEE. Here the CDR3 DNA reads TGTGCCAGCAGCGTAGAGTCGGATACGCAGTATTTT. It yields the protein CASSVESDTQYF.

The chain joins TRBV28 to TRBJ2-7, with D possibly TRBD1 on 6 matching bases. The CDR3 has 14 amino acids. V was cut by 3 bases and J by 1 base, with 10 bases left in between. Per the germline V gene, CDR1 is MDHEN and CDR2 is SYDVKM. The CDR3 region is CASSFYGQSYEQYF. For the CDR3, the DNA is TGTGCCAGCAGTTTTTACGGACAGTCCTACGAGCAGTACTTC. The variable domain in full, with the rest retrieved from reference TRBV28 and TRBJ2-7, is DVKVTQSSRYLVKRTGEKVFLECVQDMDHENMFWYRQDPGLGLRLIYFSYDVKMKEKGDIPEGYSVSREKKERFSLILESASTNQTSMYLCASSFYGQSYEQYFGPGTRLTVT.

The chain recombines TRBV6-1 with TRBJ1-1, with D perhaps matching TRBD1 (5 bases). Germline values: CDR1 MNHNS, CDR2 SASEGT. Trimming stripped 3 bases from V and 1 base from J, with 9 bases between. The CDR3 loop spans 14 amino acids. The CDR3 loop is CASSEGPANTEAFF. CDR3 DNA: TGTGCCAGCAGTGAGGGACCGGCGAACACTGAAGCTTTCTTT.

The chain joins TRBV6-4 to TRBJ2-7; D is ambiguous. Trimming removed 11 bases from V and 1 base from J, with 6 bases in between. The germline V gene encodes CDR1 MRHNA and CDR2 SNTAGT. The CDR3 totals 10 residues. The chain's CDR3 is CARVSYEQYF. The CDR3 DNA follows: TGTGCCCGGGTATCCTACGAGCAGTACTTC.

This chain uses TRBV7-1 with TRBJ2-7; 9 bases match TRBD2. TRBV7-1 qualifies as an ORF whose function is uncertain. Trimming cost V 6 bases and J 0 bases; bases outside gene matches: 6. The CDR3 covers 15 residues. Written as DNA, the CDR3 is TGTGCCAGCAGTCAGACTAGCGGAGCCTCCTACGAGCAGTACTTC. Translation: CASSQTSGASYEQYF.

DNA of the CDR3: TGTGCCAGCAGTTACAGTCCGCAGGGCTATGGCTACACCTTC. Translated: CASSYSPQGYGYTF. V and J are TRBV6-5 and TRBJ1-2; tentatively, D is TRBD1 (5 bases). Germline loops: CDR1 MNHEY, CDR2 SVGAGI. The ends were cut back, 2 bases at V and 4 bases at J, with 11 bases in the middle. The CDR3 runs to 14 residues.

This sequence joins TRBV25-1 and TRBJ2-3; D is undetermined. Germline CDR1 reads MGHDK; CDR2 reads SYGVNS. The CDR3 covers 16 residues. V lost 0 bases, J lost 2 bases, and 12 bases lay in between. The CDR3 bases are TGTGCCAGCAGTGAATATATTCTAGAGGTCACAGATACGCAGTATTTT. Translating gives CASSEYILEVTDTQYF.

This clone was counted a few times. J is TRBJ2-7 and V is TRBV4-1, with D tentatively TRBD1 or TRBD2 (7 bases each). Trimming pared 4 bases from V and 2 bases from J, leaving 15 bases between. The CDR3 covers 15 residues. CDR1 MGHRA and CDR2 YSYEKL come from the germline V gene. CDR3 in amino acids: CASSPGGGGTYEQYF. The CDR3 DNA reads as TGCGCCAGCAGCCCCGGGGGAGGGGGCACCTACGAGCAGTACTTC.

This clone ranks as medium-sized. This chain links TRBV28 with TRBJ2-7, with 7 bases lining up with TRBD2. CDR1 is MDHEN, CDR2 SYDVKM, per germline. The CDR3 runs 14 residues. J lost 0 bases, V lost 4 bases, and 3 bases had no gene match. CDR3 sequence: CASSSPSGSYEQYF. The CDR3, as DNA: TGTGCCAGCAGTTCCCCTAGCGGCTCCTACGAGCAGTACTTC. Using reference TRBV28 and TRBJ2-7 for the parts outside the CDR3, the full variable domain is DVKVTQSSRYLVKRTGEKVFLECVQDMDHENMFWYRQDPGLGLRLIYFSYDVKMKEKGDIPEGYSVSREKKERFSLILESASTNQTSMYLCASSSPSGSYEQYFGPGTRLTVT.

In this sample, this clone turned up once. This chain connects TRBV19 to TRBJ2-7, with 9 nucleotides matching TRBD1. Germline trimming cut 4 bases from V and 0 bases from J; bases unmatched to any gene: 13. CDR1 and CDR2 (germline): LNHDA, SQIVND (reference sequence). This CDR3 region has 18 residues. CDR3 bases: TGTGCCAGTAGTACAGGACAGGGGAACGTTTTGGGCTCCTACGAGCAGTACTTC. Translation gives CASSTGQGNVLGSYEQYF.

The CDR3 nucleotides are TGTGCCAGCAGCTTTAGCGGGGGAAACAATGAGCAGTTCTTC. Its translation: CASSFSGGNNEQFF. This chain uses TRBV7-9 with TRBJ2-1; 9 bases fit TRBD2. The trim removed 3 bases at V and 5 bases at J, leaving 2 bases unmatched. The length of the CDR3 is 14 residues. The germline V gene encodes CDR1 SEHNR and CDR2 FQNEAQ (reference sequence).